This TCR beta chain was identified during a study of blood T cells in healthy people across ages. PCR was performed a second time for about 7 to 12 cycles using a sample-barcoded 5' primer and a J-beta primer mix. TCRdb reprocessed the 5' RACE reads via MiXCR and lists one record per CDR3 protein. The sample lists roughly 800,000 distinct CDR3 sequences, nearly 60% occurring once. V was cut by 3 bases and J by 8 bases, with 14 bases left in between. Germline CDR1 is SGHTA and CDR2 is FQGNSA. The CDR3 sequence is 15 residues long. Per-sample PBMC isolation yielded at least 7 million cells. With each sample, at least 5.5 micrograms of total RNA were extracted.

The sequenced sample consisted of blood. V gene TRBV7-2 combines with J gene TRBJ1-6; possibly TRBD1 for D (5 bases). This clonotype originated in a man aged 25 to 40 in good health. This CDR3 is CASSFSGGSDSPLHF. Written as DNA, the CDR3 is TGTGCCAGCAGCTTCTCCGGGGGAAGCGATTCACCCCTCCACTTT.